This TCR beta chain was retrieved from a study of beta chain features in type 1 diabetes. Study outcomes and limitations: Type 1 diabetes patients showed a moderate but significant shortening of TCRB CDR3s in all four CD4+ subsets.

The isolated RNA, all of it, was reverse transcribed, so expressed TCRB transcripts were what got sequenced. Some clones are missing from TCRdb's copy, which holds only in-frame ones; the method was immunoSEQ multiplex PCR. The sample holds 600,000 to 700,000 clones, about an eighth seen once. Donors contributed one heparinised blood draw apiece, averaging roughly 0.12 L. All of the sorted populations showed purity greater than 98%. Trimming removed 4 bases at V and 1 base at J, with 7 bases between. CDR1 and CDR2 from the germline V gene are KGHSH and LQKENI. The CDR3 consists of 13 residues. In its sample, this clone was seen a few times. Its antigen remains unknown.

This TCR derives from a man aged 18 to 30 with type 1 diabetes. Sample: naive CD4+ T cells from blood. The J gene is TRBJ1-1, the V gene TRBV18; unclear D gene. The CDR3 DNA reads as TGTGCCAGCTCACAGGAGGCGAACACTGAAGCTTTCTTT. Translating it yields CASSQEANTEAFF.